This T cell receptor beta chain was identified in a study of human T cells and chemical hapten exposure. Overall study: An area of 2 cm by less than 2.5 cm on upper inner arm skin received 2% DPC for sensitization. Overall study results and limits: With alopecia, donors may have immune responses unlike healthy people's.

V lost 4 bases to trimming and J lost 0 bases, with 18 bases between them. The germline gives CDR1 SEHNR, CDR2 FQNEAQ (reference sequence). This CDR3 is 17 amino acids long. As handled by the study authors: A per-sample median of around 91,000 TCRs was observed, with counts ranging from roughly 20,000 to 750,000. One entry per CDR3 protein, called by TCRdb with MiXCR from the RACE reads. The V and J calls come from TCRdb's annotation, not from the publication. The sample shows about 360,000 distinct CDR3 sequences, approximately 6.9% of them seen only once. Described time point: patch test 1, 2 weeks after DPC sensitization. Treatment defined: therapeutic diphenylcyclopropenone sensitization with weekly scalp DPC. Non-pregnant alopecia patients aged 18 to 70, suitable for DPC therapy. As concerns this clonotype: No antigen is known for it.

The receptor's source is a woman aged 18-29 years with alopecia areata. Some clones in this sample may be carry-over from other donors' samples. The chain links TRBV7-9 to TRBJ1-2; D is perhaps TRBD1 (6 bases). The starting material was whole blood, obtained in connection with sensitization to the hapten diphenylcyclopropenone (DPC). CDR3 protein: CASSWLPGAQANYGYTF. The CDR3 DNA reads as TGTGCCAGCAGCTGGTTGCCAGGGGCGCAAGCTAACTATGGCTACACCTTC.